This entry lists 26 T cell receptor beta chains sequenced from one sample in a study of CD8+CD57+ T cells in acquired aplastic anemia. The template for TCR beta VDJ and CDR3 sequence profiling was genomic DNA. TCRdb processed the reads anew with MiXCR; each CDR3 protein has one entry. The sample records about 190,000 distinct CDR3 sequences, around half being singletons. The sequenced sample consisted of sorted CD4+, CD8+, or CD8+CD57+ T cells (not recorded which) from PBMCs. These receptor sequences come from a human donor in good health, serving as a control.

Regarding this clonotype: A single base separates this from a much larger clone, so it may be a read error. The chain uses TRBV28 and TRBJ2-1, with D possibly matching TRBD1 (5 bases). There are 12 residues in the CDR3. Between the trimmed V and J ends, which lost 5 bases and 10 bases, there was a span of 12 bases. Germline CDR1 MDHEN, CDR2 SYDVKM. The CDR3 DNA is TGTGCCAGCAGTCCGACAGCCTACGAGCAGTTCTTC. Encoded protein: CASSPTAYEQFF.

This clonotype came up many times. J is TRBJ1-1 and V is TRBV5-1; a possible D gene is TRBD1 (6 bases). The germline V gene has CDR1 SGHRS and CDR2 YFSETQ. V lost 2 bases, J lost 2 bases, and 13 bases lay in between. This CDR3 is 15 amino acids long. The CDR3 is CASSFVQGSNTEAFF. The CDR3 bases are TGCGCCAGCAGCTTTGTTCAGGGGTCTAACACTGAAGCTTTCTTT.

Remarks on this clonotype: Likely a read error: the CDR3 ends without its conserved phenylalanine or tryptophan. The DNA is left out, because the CDR3 cannot be placed on it with certainty; the CDR3 is given as TCRdb lists it. This sequence joins TRBV24-1 and TRBJ1-6. Inclusive of both ends, the CDR3 amounts to 9 amino acids. Germline V CDR1 and CDR2: KGHDR, SFDVKD. CDR3 in amino acids: CATSGQSKT.

This clonotype has more than one count but fewer than ten. J is TRBJ2-7 and V is TRBV25-1, with D tentatively TRBD2 (5 bases). The V end lost 3 bases, the J end lost 7 bases, and 13 bases lay between the germline ends. CDR3 length equals 13 residues. The germline gives CDR1 MGHDK, CDR2 SYGVNS. The CDR3 region is CASSERALGEQYF. The CDR3, as DNA: TGTGCCAGCAGTGAGAGGGCTTTGGGGGAGCAGTACTTC.

The gene calls are TRBV28 and TRBJ2-1, with D possibly TRBD2 on 7 matching bases. V lost 5 bases to trimming and J lost 8 bases, with 22 bases between them. This CDR3 comprises 16 residues. The germline CDR1 and CDR2 sequences are MDHEN and SYDVKM. CDR3 in amino acids: CASSALRGADFYEQFF. In DNA form, the CDR3 reads TGTGCCAGCAGTGCCCTCCGGGGGGCCGATTTCTATGAGCAGTTCTTC.

This clonotype was observed a handful of times. This chain links TRBV2 with TRBJ1-6; tentatively, D is TRBD1 (6 bases). Germline-derived CDR1 and CDR2 are SNHLY and FYNNEI. The CDR3 is 14 amino acids. Trimming cost V 5 bases and J 7 bases, with 12 bases left between them. The CDR3 protein is CASSPDRTNSPLHF. In DNA, the CDR3 is TGTGCCAGCAGTCCTGACAGGACGAATTCACCCCTCCACTTT.

This clonotype was seen repeatedly, ten times or more. J is TRBJ2-7 and V is TRBV10-3; 10 bases fit TRBD1. Germline V gene sequence: CDR1 ENHRY, CDR2 SYGVKD. The length of the CDR3 is 15 residues. The trim removed 6 bases at V and 0 bases at J, leaving 5 bases unmatched. The CDR3 sequence is CAIRSGTGVSYEQYF. The CDR3 nucleotides are TGTGCCATCAGGAGTGGGACAGGGGTCTCCTACGAGCAGTACTTC.

The V gene is TRBV20-1, the J gene TRBJ1-1; 7 positions agree with TRBD1. With V trimmed by 0 bases and J by 7 bases, 8 bases remained unmatched. Germline values: CDR1 DFQATT, CDR2 SNEGSKA (reference sequence). The CDR3 is 14 amino acids. This CDR3 is CSARDLKGASEAFF. In nucleotides, the CDR3 is TGCAGTGCTAGAGATCTGAAGGGGGCGAGTGAAGCTTTCTTT.

This clonotype has at least ten counts. The V and J genes are TRBV7-8 and TRBJ1-2, with D maybe TRBD1 (5 bases). CDR3 length: 14 amino acids. Germline V lookup: CDR1 SGHVS, CDR2 FQNEAQ. V lost 2 bases to trimming and J lost 3 bases, with 10 bases between them. CDR3 nucleotides: TGTGCCAGCAGCTTATTTCAGGGAGACTATGGCTACACCTTC. Residues: CASSLFQGDYGYTF.

This chain connects TRBV2 to TRBJ1-5, with TRBD1 as a possible D gene (5 bases). The CDR3 loop spans 16 amino acids. Trimming cost V 5 bases and J 3 bases, with 17 bases left between them. Germline lookup yields CDR1 SNHLY and CDR2 FYNNEI. This chain's CDR3 is CASSWKQGGTNQPQHF. CDR3 in DNA: TGTGCCAGCAGTTGGAAGCAGGGAGGCACCAATCAGCCCCAGCATTTT.

This clonotype was seen many times. The chain recombines TRBV7-8 with TRBJ2-1; 7 nucleotides align to TRBD2. With V trimmed by 6 bases and J by 10 bases, 6 bases remained unmatched. CDR1 is SGHVS, CDR2 FQNEAQ, per germline. This CDR3 is built from 12 residues. The CDR3 nucleotides read TGTGCCAGCAGTATGGAACTAGCGGAGCAGTTCTTC. It specifies CASSMELAEQFF.

The V call is TRBV7-3, the J call TRBJ2-3, with D perhaps being TRBD1 or TRBD2 (5 bases each). The ends were cut back, 0 bases at V and 3 bases at J, with 7 bases in the middle. The CDR3 spans 14 residues. Looked up from germline, CDR1 is SGHTA and CDR2 is FQGTGA. This CDR3 is CASSLTGTTDTQYF. CDR3 bases: TGTGCCAGCAGCTTAACAGGGACGACAGATACGCAGTATTTT.

This clonotype appeared many times. The chain couples TRBV7-3 to TRBJ2-1; D ambiguous. The CDR3 covers 15 residues. The germline V gene has CDR1 SGHTA and CDR2 FQGTGA. V gave up 1 base and J gave up 6 bases, with 13 bases separating them. The CDR3 spells CASSLSAQRINEQFF. DNA of the CDR3: TGTGCCAGCAGCTTAAGTGCACAACGAATCAATGAGCAGTTCTTC.

This clonotype was counted at least ten times. The chain uses TRBV29-1 and TRBJ2-7; 8 nucleotides agree with TRBD1. The germline CDR1 and CDR2 sequences are SQVTM and ANQGSEA. CDR3 length: 12 amino acids. V shed 5 bases and J 3 bases; nucleotides not matched to a gene: 3. The CDR3, as DNA: TGCAGCGTTAATACAGGGGGCTACGAGCAGTACTTC. Its protein product is CSVNTGGYEQYF.

V gene TRBV24-1 combines with J gene TRBJ2-1, with 8 positions matching TRBD2. Germline values: CDR1 KGHDR, CDR2 SFDVKD. J was trimmed by 7 bases and V by 3 bases; bases with no gene match: 7. This CDR3 has 15 residues. This chain's CDR3 is CATSDVRGGSNEQFF. Here the CDR3 DNA reads TGTGCCACCAGTGATGTCCGGGGGGGCTCTAATGAGCAGTTCTTC.

There are a few counts of this clonotype. The J gene is TRBJ1-1, the V gene TRBV5-1, with D hard to call. The CDR3 runs to 15 residues. Germline V gene lookup returns CDR1 SGHRS and CDR2 YFSETQ. Trimming stripped 0 bases from V and 7 bases from J, with 16 bases between. The CDR3: CASSLAPTPSNEAFF. The CDR3 DNA reads TGCGCCAGCAGCTTGGCGCCCACACCGAGCAATGAAGCTTTCTTT.

This clonotype was recorded many times. The chain uses TRBV10-3 and TRBJ2-1; TRBD2 aligns across 15 bases. From germline, CDR1 is ENHRY and CDR2 SYGVKD. The junction had 8 bases not matched to a gene; V was cut back by 5 bases and J by 0 bases. CDR3 size: 19 residues. CDR3: CAISPSGTSGGSSYNEQFF. The CDR3 DNA follows: TGTGCCATCAGTCCCTCCGGGACTAGCGGGGGGAGCTCCTACAATGAGCAGTTCTTC.

This clonotype was found a few times. V usage is TRBV29-1 and J usage is TRBJ1-1; 9 bases line up with TRBD1. Germline V lookup: CDR1 SQVTM, CDR2 ANQGSEA. The V gene end was trimmed by 6 bases and the J gene end by 10 bases; junction bases not matched to a gene: 6. The CDR3 covers 11 residues. The CDR3 loop is CSVPKQGAAFF. The CDR3 DNA is TGCAGCGTCCCGAAACAGGGGGCAGCTTTCTTT.

The gene calls are TRBV19 and TRBJ2-7; 12 positions agree with TRBD1. The CDR3 runs 15 residues. Germline CDR1 reads LNHDA; CDR2 reads SQIVND (reference sequence). V shed 6 bases, J shed 3 bases, and the junction held 6 bases outside the gene matches. CDR3 DNA: TGTGCCAGTAGGCACGGGACAGGGGGCGGCTACGAGCAGTACTTC. Translating gives CASRHGTGGGYEQYF. The full variable domain, rest sourced from reference TRBV19 and TRBJ2-7, is DGGITQSPKYLFRKEGQNVTLSCEQNLNHDAMYWYRQDPGQGLRLIYYSQIVNDFQKGDIAEGYSVSREKKESFPLTVTSAQKNPTAFYLCASRHGTGGGYEQYFGPGTRLTVT.

This clonotype came up many times. This chain's CDR3 is CASSQDWDRGLRPQHF. The CDR3 DNA reads as TGCGCCAGCAGCCAAGATTGGGACAGGGGCCTTAGGCCCCAGCATTTT. The V and J genes are TRBV4-3 and TRBJ1-5; 10 bases are shared with TRBD1. Germline loops: CDR1 LGHNA, CDR2 YSLEER. The CDR3 sequence is 16 residues long. V lost 0 bases to trimming and J lost 9 bases; unmatched junction nucleotides: 8.

This clonotype was picked up a small number of times. V and J are TRBV20-1 and TRBJ2-1; D not resolved. Trimming pared 0 bases from V and 3 bases from J, leaving 12 bases between. CDR1 and CDR2 from the germline V gene are DFQATT and SNEGSKA (reference sequence). This CDR3 spans 15 amino acids. CDR3: CSARDVLQGYNEQFF. In nucleotides, the CDR3 is TGCAGTGCTAGAGATGTCCTCCAAGGCTACAATGAGCAGTTCTTC.

The rearrangement uses TRBV10-2 and TRBJ1-1, with D tentatively TRBD1 (6 bases). The V and J ends lost 8 bases and 2 bases respectively, with 12 bases between them. The germline CDR1 and CDR2 sequences are WSHSY and SAAADI. This CDR3 contains 13 residues. The CDR3 sequence is CASAGQPNTEAFF. CDR3 nucleotides: TGCGCCAGCGCGGGACAACCAAACACTGAAGCTTTCTTT.

This clonotype counts as medium-sized. The chain uses TRBV25-1 and TRBJ2-3; 13 bases map to TRBD2. The CDR3 sequence is 17 residues long. The germline gives CDR1 MGHDK, CDR2 SYGVNS. V shed 5 bases and J 0 bases; nucleotides not matched to a gene: 5. CDR3 in amino acids: CASSPRLAGGSTDTQYF. CDR3 sequence (DNA): TGTGCCAGCAGTCCGCGACTAGCGGGGGGTAGCACAGATACGCAGTATTTT.

The rearrangement joins TRBV10-3 to TRBJ2-7; maybe TRBD1 (6 bases). The CDR3 runs 17 residues. V was cut by 6 bases and J by 4 bases, with 25 bases left in between. Germline V gene lookup returns CDR1 ENHRY and CDR2 SYGVKD. CDR3 sequence (DNA): TGTGCCATCAGCCAATCGCCAGGGGCAGGTTCCGGTTACGAGCAGTACTTC. This sequence encodes CAISQSPGAGSGYEQYF.

J is TRBJ1-2 and V is TRBV29-1; D is undetermined. The ends were cut back, 2 bases at V and 1 base at J, with 14 bases in the middle. In germline, CDR1 is SQVTM, CDR2 ANQGSEA. This CDR3 spans 15 amino acids. The CDR3 loop is CSVERPAARNYGYTF. The DNA of the CDR3 is TGCAGCGTTGAACGGCCGGCGGCGCGTAACTATGGCTACACCTTC.

This clonotype was seen many times. The chain's CDR3 is CASSRTTGQDLAKPQHF. For the CDR3, the DNA is TGTGCCAGTAGTCGCACAACGGGGCAGGACCTTGCGAAGCCCCAGCATTTT. The rearrangement links TRBV19 to TRBJ1-5, with a weak D call TRBD1 (5 bases). Deletions cut 5 bases from V and 8 bases from J, with 25 bases between. The CDR3 loop spans 17 amino acids. The V gene's germline CDR1 is LNHDA and CDR2 SQIVND (reference sequence).